This T cell receptor (beta chain) was recovered during a study of beta chain features in type 1 diabetes. All of the isolated RNA was reverse transcribed, so expressed TCRB transcripts were sequenced. Only in-frame clones appear in the TCRdb table, and some are missing; sequencing was by immunoSEQ multiplex PCR. This sample yields 200,000 to 250,000 clones, of which roughly 11% are seen a single time; 1% to 1.5% belongs to the top ten. Sorted CD4+ subsets: naive, central memory, regulatory, stem cell-like memory (CD45RO/CCR7/CD25/CD127/CD95/CD27 panel). Each sorted population was over 95% pure. In its sample, this clone was seen many times. V gave up 7 bases and J gave up 2 bases, with 13 bases separating them. Germline lookup yields CDR1 MNHEY and CDR2 SVGAGI. The CDR3 consists of 14 residues.

Sequencing was done on a sample of central memory CD4+ T cells from blood. The origin of this receptor is a man between 18 and 29 years old in good health. The rearrangement joins TRBV6-5 to TRBJ2-3, with D unresolved. CDR3 nucleotides: TGTGCCAGCACCTCCGTGGGTTTCACAGATACGCAGTATTTT. Translating it yields CASTSVGFTDTQYF.